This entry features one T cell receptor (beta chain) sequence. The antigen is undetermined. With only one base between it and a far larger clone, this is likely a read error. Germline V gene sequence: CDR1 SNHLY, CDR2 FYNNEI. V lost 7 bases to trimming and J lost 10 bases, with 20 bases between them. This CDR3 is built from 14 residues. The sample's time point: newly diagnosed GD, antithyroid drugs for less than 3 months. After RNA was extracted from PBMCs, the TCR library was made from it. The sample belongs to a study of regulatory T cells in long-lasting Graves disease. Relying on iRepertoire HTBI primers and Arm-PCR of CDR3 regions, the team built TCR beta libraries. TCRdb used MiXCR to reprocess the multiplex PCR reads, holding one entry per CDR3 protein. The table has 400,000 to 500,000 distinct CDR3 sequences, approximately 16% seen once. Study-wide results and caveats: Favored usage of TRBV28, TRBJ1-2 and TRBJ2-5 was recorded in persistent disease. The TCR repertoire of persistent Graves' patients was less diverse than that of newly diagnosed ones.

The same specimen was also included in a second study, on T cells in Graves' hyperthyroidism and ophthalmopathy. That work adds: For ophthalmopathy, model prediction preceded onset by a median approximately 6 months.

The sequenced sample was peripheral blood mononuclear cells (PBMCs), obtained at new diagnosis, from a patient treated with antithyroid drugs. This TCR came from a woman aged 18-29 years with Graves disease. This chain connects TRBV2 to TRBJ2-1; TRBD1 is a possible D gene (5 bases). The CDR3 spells CASNLLGESYEQFF. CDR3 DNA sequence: TGTGCCAGCAACCTTTTAGGGGAATCCTACGAGCAGTTCTTC.